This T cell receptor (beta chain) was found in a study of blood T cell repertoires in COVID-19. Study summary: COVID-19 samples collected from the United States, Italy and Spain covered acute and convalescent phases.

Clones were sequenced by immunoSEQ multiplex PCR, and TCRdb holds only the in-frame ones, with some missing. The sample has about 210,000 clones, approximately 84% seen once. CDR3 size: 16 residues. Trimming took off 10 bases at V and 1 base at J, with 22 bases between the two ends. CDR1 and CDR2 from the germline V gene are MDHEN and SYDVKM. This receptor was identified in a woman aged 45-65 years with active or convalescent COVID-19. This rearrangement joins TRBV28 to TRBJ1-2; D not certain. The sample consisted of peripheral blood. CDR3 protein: CATRLELLLDNYGYTF. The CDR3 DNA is TGTGCCACCAGACTAGAGCTACTCCTGGATAACTATGGCTACACCTTC.